This T cell receptor (beta chain) was sequenced in a study of blood T cell repertoires in COVID-19. Study-level background: The samples span acute and convalescent COVID-19 from the United States, Italy and Spain.

Per the germline V gene, CDR1 is SEHNR and CDR2 is FQNEAQ (reference sequence). Unmatched junction bases numbered 8, after V lost 5 bases and J lost 12 bases. The CDR3 extends over 14 amino acids. Original processing methods: Nucleated cell number was recorded as an estimate derived from reference gene primer amplification. Produced via immunoSEQ multiplex PCR; TCRdb's table is partial and in-frame only. V and J calls and clone size are those listed in that table; D and trimming were worked out from the DNA. Counted here are roughly 79,000 clones, 65% to 85% occurring once; the ten biggest clones make up over 4.5%.

This chain links TRBV7-9 with TRBJ1-6; 9 nucleotides match TRBD1. Input material: peripheral blood. The clonotype comes from a man in his sixties with active or convalescent COVID-19. CDR3 nucleotides: TGTGCCAGCAGCGATACAGGGGGCGCAGGACCCCTCCACTTT. Amino acids: CASSDTGGAGPLHF.